This T cell receptor (beta chain) derives from a study of cytomegalovirus exposure and HLA in healthy donors. The study's findings and limits: In vitro assays verified that a few CMV-associated chains recognized CMV antigens specifically. First-cohort TCR clusters were later found to tend to co-occur in the 120 validation repertoires. The study flagged roughly 160 TCR beta chains as cytomegalovirus-associated. According to reports, the classifier identified cytomegalovirus status with high specificity and sensitivity.

CDR1 and CDR2 (germline): SGHVS, FNYEAQ. This CDR3 has 14 residues. V gave up 5 bases and J gave up 5 bases, with 16 bases separating them. Some clones are missing from TCRdb's copy, which holds only in-frame ones; the method was immunoSEQ multiplex PCR. This repertoire shows roughly 180,000 clones, 86% found once; its top ten account for around 7.2%. A note on this clone: Antigen unknown.

Sequenced sample: PBMCs. The chain links TRBV7-6 to TRBJ2-7; D gene uncertain. This clonotype originated in a young man in good health and CMV-seropositive. DNA of the CDR3: TGTGCCAGCAGCGACCCAGGAGACGGAGACGAGCAGTACTTC. It yields the protein CASSDPGDGDEQYF.